These T cell receptor beta chains were read from a single sample in a study of T cell repertoires in cytomegalovirus infection. TCRdb processed the reads anew with MiXCR; each CDR3 protein has one entry. Among 85,000 to 120,000 distinct CDR3 sequences listed, 15% to 20% were seen once. Sequenced: PBMCs. These receptors all stem from a human donor in good health (CMV status not recorded). Some clones in this sample may be carry-over from other donors' samples. Both conserved end residues are part of each CDR3. Fields, in order: J gene, D gene, V gene, clone size, CDR3 protein, CDR3 DNA. The D gene is left open where the match is weak. Only part of the rows carry a size: once, few, many, or a class if the clone is expanded.

>TRBJ2-5|-|TRBV14|-
CASSQVTSRQETQYF
TGTGCCAGCAGCCAAGTGACCAGCCGACAAGAGACCCAGTACTTC
>TRBJ1-6|-|TRBV7-2|many
CASSLMGQGTSPLHF
TGTGCCAGCAGCTTAATGGGGCAGGGTACTTCACCCCTCCACTTT
>TRBJ2-1|-|TRBV6-2/TRBV6-3|many
CAGGTYTEQFF
TGTGCCGGGGGGACCTACACTGAGCAGTTCTTC
>TRBJ2-7|-|TRBV7-2|many
CASSLGGRIDEQYF
TGTGCCAGCAGCTTAGGCGGTCGTATTGACGAGCAGTACTTC
>TRBJ1-1|TRBD1|TRBV12-3/TRBV12-4|few
CASSSPRTGFRAEAFF
TGTGCCAGCAGTTCCCCGAGGACAGGGTTCAGGGCTGAAGCTTTCTTT
>TRBJ2-7|-|TRBV5-1|few
CASSLEGVGYEQYF
TGCGCCAGCAGCTTGGAAGGGGTTGGCTACGAGCAGTACTTC
>TRBJ2-7|TRBD1|TRBV12-3/TRBV12-4|many
CASSLIGTGPSYEQYF
TGTGCCAGCAGTTTGATCGGGACAGGTCCCTCCTACGAGCAGTACTTC
>TRBJ1-2|-|TRBV14|-
CASSQEYGPGYTF
TGTGCCAGCAGCCAAGAATACGGACCTGGCTACACCTTC
>TRBJ2-7|-|TRBV7-6|medium-sized
CASSFEQVGAEQYF
TGTGCCAGCAGCTTTGAACAGGTCGGGGCCGAGCAGTACTTC
>TRBJ1-1|-|TRBV7-2|many
CASSLDWGAEAFF
TGTGCCAGCAGCTTAGATTGGGGGGCTGAAGCTTTCTTT
>TRBJ2-2|-|TRBV10-3|few
CAISESRANTGELFF
TGTGCCATCAGTGAGTCACGGGCCAACACCGGGGAGCTGTTTTTT
>TRBJ2-1|-|TRBV5-1|-
CASRVDRNNEQFF
TGCGCCAGCAGGGTCGACCGCAACAATGAGCAGTTCTTC
>TRBJ2-1|TRBD2|TRBV19|-
CASSIVGPTSGGYNEQFF
TGTGCCAGTAGTATAGTCGGGCCAACTAGCGGGGGGTACAATGAGCAGTTCTTC
>TRBJ2-7|-|TRBV5-6|-
CASSLGAVSYEQYF
TGTGCCAGCAGCTTGGGGGCGGTTTCCTACGAGCAGTACTTC
>TRBJ1-5|-|TRBV20-1|-
CSARDTYSNQPQHF
TGCAGTGCTAGAGACACTTATAGCAATCAGCCCCAGCATTTT
>TRBJ2-6|TRBD2|TRBV7-3|many
CASSLPGGKGANVLTF
TGTGCCAGCAGCTTACCGGGAGGTAAAGGGGCCAACGTCCTGACTTTC
>TRBJ2-6|TRBD1|TRBV30|-
CAWTQPGGSGANVLTF
TGTGCCTGGACACAACCAGGGGGCTCTGGGGCCAACGTCCTGACTTTC
>TRBJ1-1|-|TRBV28|many
CASILPGLNTEAFF
TGTGCCAGCATACTACCGGGTCTGAACACTGAAGCTTTCTTT
>TRBJ2-1|-|TRBV10-3|-
CAISGSDYNEQFF
TGTGCCATCAGTGGTAGTGATTACAATGAGCAGTTCTTC
>TRBJ2-5|TRBD1|TRBV25-1|-
CASSDPLTGPQETQYF
TGTGCCAGCAGTGACCCCCTGACAGGGCCCCAAGAGACCCAGTACTTC
>TRBJ2-1|-|TRBV5-5|many
CASSLETVGSYNEQFF
TGTGCCAGCAGCTTGGAGACGGTAGGATCCTACAATGAGCAGTTCTTC
>TRBJ2-3|-|TRBV6-2/TRBV6-3|many
CASSYGPSTDTQYF
TGTGCCAGCAGTTATGGGCCTAGCACAGATACGCAGTATTTT
>TRBJ2-2|TRBD1|TRBV10-3|few
CATGTASNTGELFF
TGTGCCACTGGGACAGCCTCGAACACCGGGGAGCTGTTTTTT